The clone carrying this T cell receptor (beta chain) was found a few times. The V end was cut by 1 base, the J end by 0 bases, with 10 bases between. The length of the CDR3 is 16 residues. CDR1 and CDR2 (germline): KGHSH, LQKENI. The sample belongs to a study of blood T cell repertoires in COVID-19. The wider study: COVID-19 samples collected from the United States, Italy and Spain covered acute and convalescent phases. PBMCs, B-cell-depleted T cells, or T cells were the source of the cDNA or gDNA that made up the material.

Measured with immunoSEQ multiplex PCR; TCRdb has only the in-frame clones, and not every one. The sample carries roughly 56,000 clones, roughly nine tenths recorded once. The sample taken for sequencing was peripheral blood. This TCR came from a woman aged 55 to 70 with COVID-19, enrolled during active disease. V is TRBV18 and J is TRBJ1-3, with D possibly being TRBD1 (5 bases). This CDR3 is CASSPQDTYSGNTIYF. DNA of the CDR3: TGTGCCAGCTCACCACAGGACACCTACTCTGGAAACACCATATATTTT.